The clone carrying this T cell receptor beta chain has a single count. What it recognizes is unknown. The CDR3 runs to 17 residues. J was trimmed by 9 bases and V by 4 bases; bases with no gene match: 9. CDR1 and CDR2 (germline): SGHNT, YENEEA. Method: immunoSEQ multiplex PCR; TCRdb's copy keeps in-frame clones and lacks some. Seen here are hundreds of thousands of clones, roughly 84% observed once, and the top ten hold around 0.64%. The sample is drawn from a study of Tregs in tolerant kidney transplant recipients. Study results and limitations: Few patients were studied, so findings need validation in larger groups.

CD4+CD25+CD127- Tregs, CD4+CD25- non-Tregs, CD4 and CD8 cells were sorted. Sequencing was done on a sample of CD4+ T cells from blood. The chain is built from TRBV11-3 and TRBJ2-1, with 16 bases matching TRBD2. This sequence was found in a human donor in good health. The CDR3: CASSSAGTSGGAGEQFF. In DNA form, the CDR3 reads TGTGCCAGCAGCTCGGCCGGGACTAGCGGGGGGGCCGGTGAGCAGTTCTTC.